The 4 T cell receptor beta chains in this list originate from one sample, sequenced in a study of blood T cell repertoires in COVID-19. TCRdb's copy holds only in-frame clones and misses some; the assay was immunoSEQ multiplex PCR. This table has approximately 150,000 clones, just under 85% appearing once. The sequenced sample was PBMCs or T cells enriched from blood (not recorded which). These receptor sequences come from a woman aged 50 to 60 with acute COVID-19.

The chain is built from TRBV19 and TRBJ2-1; 13 bases align to TRBD2. Germline values: CDR1 LNHDA, CDR2 SQIVND (reference sequence). This CDR3 comprises 17 residues. The V gene end was trimmed by 6 bases and the J gene end by 8 bases; junction bases not matched to a gene: 13. The CDR3: CASSSMGLAGLLDEQFF. DNA for the CDR3: TGTGCCAGTAGCTCCATGGGACTAGCGGGGCTCTTAGATGAGCAGTTCTTC.

Written as DNA, the CDR3 is TGTGCCACCAGTATTGACAGGACGAATCAGCCCCAGCATTTT. It encodes CATSIDRTNQPQHF. The rearrangement links TRBV15 to TRBJ1-5; a possible D gene is TRBD1 (6 bases). Germline values: CDR1 LNHNV, CDR2 YYDKDF (reference sequence). The CDR3 has 14 residues. The V gene lost 6 bases and the J gene lost 4 bases, with 13 bases spanning the gap.

The chain is built from TRBV7-8 and TRBJ1-1, with D perhaps matching TRBD1 (5 bases). Per germline, CDR1 SGHVS and CDR2 FQNEAQ. This CDR3 has 15 residues. Trimming removed 3 bases at V and 0 bases at J, with 11 bases between. Here the CDR3 DNA reads TGTGCCAGCAGCTTCCCGGGGGGGATGAACACTGAAGCTTTCTTT. Protein product: CASSFPGGMNTEAFF. The complete variable domain, with remaining parts taken from reference TRBV7-8 and TRBJ1-1, reads GAGVSQSPRYKVAKRGQDVALRCDPISGHVSLFWYQQALGQGPEFLTYFQNEAQLDKSGLPSDRFFAERPEGSVSTLKIQRTQQEDSAVYLCASSFPGGMNTEAFFGQGTRLTVV.

V gene TRBV20-1 combines with J gene TRBJ2-2; maybe TRBD2 (6 bases). CDR3 length equals 14 residues. Trimming removed 3 bases at V and 8 bases at J, with 16 bases between. CDR1 DFQATT and CDR2 SNEGSKA come from the germline V gene (reference sequence). CDR3 residues: CSASLGGGAGELFF. The CDR3 DNA reads TGCAGTGCTAGTCTCGGCGGCGGGGCTGGGGAGCTGTTTTTT.